The 2 T cell receptor beta chains reported below all come from one sample, sequenced in a study of blood T cell repertoires in COVID-19. The table came from immunoSEQ multiplex PCR; TCRdb's copy has only in-frame clones and leaves some out. The sample records 300,000 to 450,000 clones, about 90% being singletons. The sequencing sample was made of PBMCs or T cells enriched from blood (not recorded which). These receptors all come from a woman between 25 and 40 years old who had recovered from COVID-19.

This clone was recorded at least ten times. The chain uses TRBV3-1 (or the pseudogene TRBV3-2) and TRBJ2-1; tentative D call: TRBD2 (7 bases). CDR1 and CDR2 (germline): LGHDT, YNNKEL (reference sequence). CDR3 length: 17 amino acids. Trimming removed 4 bases from V and 2 bases from J, with 18 bases in between. This CDR3 is CASSPQGSSGPYNEQFF. The CDR3 bases are TGTGCCAGCAGCCCTCAGGGGAGTAGCGGGCCCTACAATGAGCAGTTCTTC.

This chain links TRBV24-1 with TRBJ2-1; D perhaps matches TRBD1 (6 bases). The germline CDR1 and CDR2 sequences are KGHDR and SFDVKD. The CDR3 loop spans 15 amino acids. The germline V and J ends were trimmed by 7 bases and 10 bases, with 22 bases remaining between them. The CDR3 protein is CATRPDSSPSSEQFF. The CDR3 nucleotides read TGTGCCACCAGGCCGGACAGTTCCCCGTCCTCCGAGCAGTTCTTC.